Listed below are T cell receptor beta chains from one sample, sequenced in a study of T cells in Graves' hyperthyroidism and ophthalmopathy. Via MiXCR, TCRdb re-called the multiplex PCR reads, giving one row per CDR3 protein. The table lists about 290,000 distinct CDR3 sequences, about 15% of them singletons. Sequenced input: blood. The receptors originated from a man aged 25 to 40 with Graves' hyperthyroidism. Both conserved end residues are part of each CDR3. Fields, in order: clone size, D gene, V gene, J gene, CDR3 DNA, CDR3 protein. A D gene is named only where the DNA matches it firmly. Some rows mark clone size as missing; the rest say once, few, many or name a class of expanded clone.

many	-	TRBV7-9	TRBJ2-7	TGTGCCAGCAGCCCCCGTCCCACCAGCTTCTACGAGCAGTACTTC	CASSPRPTSFYEQYF
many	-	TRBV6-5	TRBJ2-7	TGTGCCAGCAGTTACTCGAGTTCCATGAACGAGCAGTACTTC	CASSYSSSMNEQYF
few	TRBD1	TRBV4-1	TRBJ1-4	TGCGCCAGCAGCCATGGGACAGCTAATGAAAAACTGTTTTTT	CASSHGTANEKLFF
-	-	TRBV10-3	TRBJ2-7	TGTGCCATCAGTCGTTCCGGCTACGAGCAGTACTTC	CAISRSGYEQYF
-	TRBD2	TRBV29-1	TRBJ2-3	TGCAGCGTTGCACTAGCGGGAGGGTCCACAGATACGCAGTATTTT	CSVALAGGSTDTQYF
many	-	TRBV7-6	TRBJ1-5	TGTGCCAGCAGCTTGGGTACAGGGTGGCCCCAGCATTTT	CASSLGTGWPQHF
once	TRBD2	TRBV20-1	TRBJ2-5	TGCAGTGCTAGAGGAGTGGTAGCGGGACAAGAGACCCAGTACTTC	CSARGVVAGQETQYF
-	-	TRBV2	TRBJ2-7	TGTGCCAGCACGGGCAGGATCTCCTACGAGCAGTACTTC	CASTGRISYEQYF
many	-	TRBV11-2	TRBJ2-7	TGTGCCAGCAGCTTAGGGGACTCCTCCTACGAGCAGTACTTC	CASSLGDSSYEQYF
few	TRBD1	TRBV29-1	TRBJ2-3	TGCAGCGGCCAACAGGGGGAAAGCACAGATACGCAGTATTTT	CSGQQGESTDTQYF
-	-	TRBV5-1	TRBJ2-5	TGCGCCAGCAGCTTGGGTCTGAGGGGTCAAGAGACCCAGTACTTC	CASSLGLRGQETQYF
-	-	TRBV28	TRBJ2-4	TGTGCCAGCACCCCGGAGGTGGCCAAAAACATTCAGTACTTC	CASTPEVAKNIQYF
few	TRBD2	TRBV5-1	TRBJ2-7	TGCGCCAGCAGCCTACCTAGCGGGTCAGGCGAGCAGTACTTC	CASSLPSGSGEQYF
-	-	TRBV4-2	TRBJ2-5	TGTGCCAGCAGCCAAACCCATTTGGGGGCCAACCAAGAGACCCAGTACTTC	CASSQTHLGANQETQYF
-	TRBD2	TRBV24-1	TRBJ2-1	TGTGCCACCAGTGATTACAAAAAGGGACTAGCGGTTGGGGATGAGCAGTTCTTC	CATSDYKKGLAVGDEQFF
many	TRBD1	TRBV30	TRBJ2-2	TGTGCCTGGAGTCAGGGGGCGCACGGGGAGCTGTTTTTT	CAWSQGAHGELFF
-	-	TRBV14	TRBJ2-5	TGTGCCAGCAGCCAATGGGTAGGGGAGACCCAGTACTTC	CASSQWVGETQYF
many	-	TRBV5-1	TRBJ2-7	TGCGCCAGCAGCCCCGACAGCTCCTACGAGCAGTACTTC	CASSPDSSYEQYF
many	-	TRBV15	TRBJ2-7	TGTGCCACCAGCAGGGGGGCAGGGAGAATCTACGAGCAGTACTTC	CATSRGAGRIYEQYF
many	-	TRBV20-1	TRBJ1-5	TGCAGTGCTTTGGGACGTAAGGTCAGCAATCAGCCCCAGCATTTT	CSALGRKVSNQPQHF
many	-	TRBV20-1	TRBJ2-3	TGCAGTGCTCCCCCTCGAGACACAGATACGCAGTATTTT	CSAPPRDTDTQYF
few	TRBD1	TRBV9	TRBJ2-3	TGTGCCAGCAGCGCCTCGGGACAGGGCACAGATACGCAGTATTTT	CASSASGQGTDTQYF
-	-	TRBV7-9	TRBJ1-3	TGTGCCAGCAGCCCTGGGACGTGGGGCACCATATATTTT	CASSPGTWGTIYF
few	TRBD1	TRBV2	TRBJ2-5	TGTGCCAGCTGTCGGGACAGGAGTGAAGAGACCCAGTACTTC	CASCRDRSEETQYF
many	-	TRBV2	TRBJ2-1	TGTGCCAGCAAGGAGCGGATCTACAATGAGCAGTTCTTC	CASKERIYNEQFF
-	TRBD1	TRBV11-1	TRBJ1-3	TGTGCCAGCAGCTTATGGACAGGGAGCTCTGGAAACACCATATATTTT	CASSLWTGSSGNTIYF
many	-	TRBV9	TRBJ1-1	TGTGCCAGCAGCGTAGATGGGGGCAGTACTGAAGCTTTCTTT	CASSVDGGSTEAFF
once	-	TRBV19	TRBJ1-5	TGTGCCAGTAGTTTAAATCGCGGATATCTCAATCAGCCCCAGCATTTT	CASSLNRGYLNQPQHF
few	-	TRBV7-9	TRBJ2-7	TGTGCCAGCAGCCCCAACCAGGGCCCCCGCTACGAGCAGTACTTC	CASSPNQGPRYEQYF
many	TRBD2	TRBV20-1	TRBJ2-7	TGCAGTGCTCATACTAGCGGGAGGGCCAACGAGCAGTACTTC	CSAHTSGRANEQYF
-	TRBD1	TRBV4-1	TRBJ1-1	TGCGCCAGCAGCGAATCGACAGGGGAGAACACTGAAGCTTTCTTT	CASSESTGENTEAFF
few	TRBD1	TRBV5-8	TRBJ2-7	TGTGCCAGCAGCCCCTTTGGACAGGGGTACGAGCAGTACTTC	CASSPFGQGYEQYF
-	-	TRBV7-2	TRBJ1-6	TGTGCCAGAAGCTTAGCGGGCAGGGGATTGAATTCACCCCTCCACTTT	CARSLAGRGLNSPLHF
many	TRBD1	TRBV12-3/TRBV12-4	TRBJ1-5	TGTGCCAGCAGGGGGACAGGCAATCAGCCCCAGCATTTT	CASRGTGNQPQHF
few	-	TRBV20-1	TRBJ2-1	TGCAGTGCCAATATTGGGGAGGTTTTTTACAATGAGCAGTTCTTC	CSANIGEVFYNEQFF
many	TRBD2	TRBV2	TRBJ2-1	TGTGCCAGCAGTGGACTAGCGGGAAGTGAGCAGTTCTTC	CASSGLAGSEQFF
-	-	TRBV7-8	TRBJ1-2	TGTGCCAGCAGCTTCGTGAACTATGGCTACACCTTC	CASSFVNYGYTF
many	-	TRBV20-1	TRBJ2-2	TGCAGTGCTAGAGAGCAGGGACATAACACCGGGGAGCTGTTTTTT	CSAREQGHNTGELFF
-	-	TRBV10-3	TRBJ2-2	TGTGCCATTGCGTCGATTCCGGAGTCCGGGGAGCTGTTTTTT	CAIASIPESGELFF
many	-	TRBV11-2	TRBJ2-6	TGTGCCAGCACCCTCCCTGGGGCCAACGTCCTGACTTTC	CASTLPGANVLTF
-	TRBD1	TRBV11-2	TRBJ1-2	TGTGCCAGCAGCTTCAGGGGGCGCTTGGGGACACATACCTTCTATGGCTACACCTTC	CASSFRGRLGTHTFYGYTF
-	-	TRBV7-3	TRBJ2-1	TGTGCCAGCAGCATAGATGGGTTCGACGGGAACGATGAGCAGTTCTTC	CASSIDGFDGNDEQFF
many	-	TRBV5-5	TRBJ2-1	TGTGCCAGCAGCTTGTCGGGACCTAGCGATGAGCAGTTCTTC	CASSLSGPSDEQFF
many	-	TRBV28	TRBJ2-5	TGTGCCAGCAGTTCTTATCCACGCCGGGGGGCAGAATCCCAAGAGACCCAGTACTTC	CASSSYPRRGAESQETQYF
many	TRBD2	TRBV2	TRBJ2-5	TGTGCCAGCAGGTGGCGGGAGTTCCGGGAGACCCAGTACTTC	CASRWREFRETQYF
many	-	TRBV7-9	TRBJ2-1	TGTGCCAGCAGCTTATTGTTCTATGTCGAGGAGTACAATGAGCAGTTCTTC	CASSLLFYVEEYNEQFF
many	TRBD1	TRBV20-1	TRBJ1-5	TGCAGTGCTAGAGATCGTCGGACAGGCCTCCAGCCCCAGCATTTT	CSARDRRTGLQPQHF
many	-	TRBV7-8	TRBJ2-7	TGTGCCAGCAGCCCCAAAGCCGAGAACGAGCAGTACTTC	CASSPKAENEQYF
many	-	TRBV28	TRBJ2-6	TGTGCCAGCAGTTTATTGGAGGAGGCTGGGGCCAACGTCCTGACTTTC	CASSLLEEAGANVLTF
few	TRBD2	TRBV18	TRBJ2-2	TGTGCCAGCTCACCACCTCGTAGCGGGGACTACTACACCGGGGAGCTGTTTTTT	CASSPPRSGDYYTGELFF